The 18 T cell receptor beta chains presented below share a single source sample, sequenced in a study of blood T cell repertoires in COVID-19. Assay used: immunoSEQ multiplex PCR; TCRdb lists only in-frame clones, some missing. Of 200,000 to 250,000 clones listed, over 80% are singletons. The sequenced material came from peripheral blood. The receptors were gathered from a man aged 25-40 years with COVID-19, enrolled during active disease.

V is TRBV28 and J is TRBJ2-7; 8 nucleotides match TRBD1. The CDR3 runs 12 residues. CDR1 MDHEN and CDR2 SYDVKM come from the germline V gene. J was trimmed by 3 bases and V by 8 bases; bases with no gene match: 3. The CDR3 nucleotides are TGTGCCAGCGGACAGGGTGGCTACGAGCAGTACTTC. Translated: CASGQGGYEQYF.

The chain employs TRBV20-1 and TRBJ2-3, with a possible D match to TRBD2 (5 bases). The CDR3 runs to 15 residues. CDR1 DFQATT and CDR2 SNEGSKA come from the germline V gene (reference sequence). The V end was cut by 3 bases, the J end by 4 bases, with 17 bases between. The chain's CDR3 is CSASPASHGADTQYF. Here the CDR3 DNA reads TGCAGTGCTAGTCCCGCTAGCCACGGGGCAGATACGCAGTATTTT.

V usage is TRBV4-1 and J usage is TRBJ2-5, with 14 bases aligning to TRBD2. This CDR3 spans 17 amino acids. V lost 1 base and J lost 1; bases outside the gene matches: 2. Germline V lookup: CDR1 MGHRA, CDR2 YSYEKL. Here the CDR3 reads CASSQGGTSGSQETQYF. CDR3 sequence (DNA): TGCGCCAGCAGCCAAGGGGGGACTAGCGGGAGCCAAGAGACCCAGTACTTC.

This clone was seen a single time. V gene TRBV29-1 combines with J gene TRBJ2-7, with 12 bases fitting TRBD2. Germline trimming cut 5 bases from V and 2 bases from J; bases unmatched to any gene: 4. CDR1 is SQVTM, CDR2 ANQGSEA, per germline. This CDR3 has 14 amino acids. The DNA of the CDR3 is TGCAGCGTTATTGGACTAGCGGGAACCTACGAGCAGTACTTC. This translates into CSVIGLAGTYEQYF.

The CDR3 DNA reads as TGTGCCAGCAGCTTATCGGGACAGGGGAATCAGCCCCAGCATTTT. This sequence encodes CASSLSGQGNQPQHF. This chain connects TRBV7-2 to TRBJ1-5; 10 bases align to TRBD1. The CDR3 is 15 residues long. Germline V gene data show CDR1 as SGHTA and CDR2 as FQGNSA. After removal of 2 bases from V and 4 bases from J, the junction contained 2 bases not matched to a gene.

The J gene is TRBJ1-6, the V gene TRBV7-8; 9 bases map to TRBD1. With V trimmed by 5 bases and J by 8 bases, 10 bases remained unmatched. The germline gives CDR1 SGHVS, CDR2 FQNEAQ. The CDR3 length is 16 residues. CDR3 amino acids: CASSITDRGWDSPLHF. CDR3 nucleotides: TGTGCCAGCAGCATTACGGACAGGGGTTGGGATTCACCCCTCCACTTT.

Only a few counts were recorded for this clone. The chain uses TRBV7-2 and TRBJ1-6; 7 bases line up with TRBD1. V lost 6 bases and J lost 11; bases outside the gene matches: 13. In germline, CDR1 is SGHTA, CDR2 FQGNSA. The CDR3 runs 15 residues. The CDR3 loop reads CASSSQGRGQAPLHF. CDR3 bases: TGTGCCAGCAGTTCACAGGGAAGGGGGCAAGCACCCCTCCACTTT.

This chain connects TRBV28 to TRBJ1-1, with D possibly TRBD1 on 5 matching bases. Trimming took 3 bases from V and 1 from J, leaving 12 bases between them. Germline V lookup: CDR1 MDHEN, CDR2 SYDVKM. There are 15 residues in the CDR3. CDR3 sequence: CASSLGGGRNTEAFF. CDR3 in DNA: TGTGCCAGCAGTTTGGGCGGGGGGAGGAACACTGAAGCTTTCTTT. Full variable domain (outside the CDR3, taken from reference TRBV28 and TRBJ1-1): DVKVTQSSRYLVKRTGEKVFLECVQDMDHENMFWYRQDPGLGLRLIYFSYDVKMKEKGDIPEGYSVSREKKERFSLILESASTNQTSMYLCASSLGGGRNTEAFFGQGTRLTVV.

CDR3 sequence reads: CASSIDREGWNQPQHF. The CDR3 coding sequence is TGTGCCAGTAGTATAGACAGGGAGGGCTGGAATCAGCCCCAGCATTTT. This rearrangement joins TRBV19 to TRBJ1-5; a possible D gene is TRBD1 (5 bases). CDR1 LNHDA and CDR2 SQIVND come from the germline V gene (reference sequence). The CDR3 has 16 amino acids. Trimming took off 0 bases at V and 4 bases at J, with 13 bases between the two ends.

This chain uses TRBV10-2 with TRBJ2-5; TRBD2 agrees at 10 bases. With V trimmed by 6 bases and J by 3 bases, 4 bases remained unmatched. The CDR3 spans 14 residues. Germline V gene sequence: CDR1 WSHSY, CDR2 SAAADI. CDR3 in DNA: TGCGCCAGCAGCCTAGCGGGAGTAAAAGAGACCCAGTACTTC. Its translation: CASSLAGVKETQYF.

V and J are TRBV28 and TRBJ1-1, with a possible D match to TRBD1 (5 bases). Germline CDR1 and CDR2: MDHEN and SYDVKM. The germline V and J ends were trimmed by 5 bases and 10 bases, with 17 bases remaining between them. This CDR3 is 13 amino acids long. CDR3 bases: TGTGCCAGCAGTCGCGGGACCGCTAGAATAGCTTTCTTT. Encoded protein: CASSRGTARIAFF.

This rearrangement joins TRBV11-2 to TRBJ1-2, with 9 bases fitting TRBD1. The CDR3 length is 15 residues. The ends lost 0 bases at V and 3 bases at J; junction bases unmatched: 2. From germline, CDR1 is SGHAT and CDR2 FQNNGV. The CDR3 loop is CASSLDRTGDYGYTF. The CDR3 nucleotides read TGTGCCAGCAGCTTAGATCGGACAGGGGACTATGGCTACACCTTC. Full variable domain (outside the CDR3, taken from reference TRBV11-2 and TRBJ1-2): EAGVAQSPRYKIIEKRQSVAFWCNPISGHATLYWYQQILGQGPKLLIQFQNNGVVDDSQLPKDRFSAERLKGVDSTLKIQPAKLEDSAVYLCASSLDRTGDYGYTFGSGTRLTVV.

This chain joins TRBV5-1 and TRBJ2-2; TRBD1 might be the D (5 bases). The CDR3 spans 14 residues. V dropped 2 bases and J dropped 5 bases, with 10 bases sitting between them. Germline V gene sequence: CDR1 SGHRS, CDR2 YFSETQ. The CDR3 region has the DNA TGCGCCAGCAGCTTAGGGGCCCAAACCGGGGAGCTGTTTTTT. Its protein product is CASSLGAQTGELFF.

This clone was seen a handful of times. The chain employs TRBV27 and TRBJ1-2; 9 positions match TRBD1. Germline V gives CDR1 MNHEY, CDR2 SMNVEV (reference sequence). Trimming cost V 4 bases and J 8 bases; bases outside gene matches: 11. The CDR3 covers 15 residues. The CDR3 DNA follows: TGTGCCAGCAGTTCCCCGGACAGGGGAGTGCGGGGCTACACCTTC. This sequence encodes CASSSPDRGVRGYTF.

This clone was recorded a few times. The chain has TRBV28 and TRBJ1-2, with 9 positions matching TRBD1. V lost 6 bases, J lost 7 bases, and 18 bases stayed unmatched. The CDR3 consists of 17 residues. Germline V gives CDR1 MDHEN, CDR2 SYDVKM. The CDR3 reads CASRIPVGTGKDGGYTF. As DNA, the CDR3 is TGTGCCAGCAGGATCCCGGTCGGGACAGGGAAGGATGGTGGCTACACCTTC.

The chain joins TRBV29-1 to TRBJ1-2; a weak D match, TRBD1 (5 bases). This CDR3 has 12 amino acids. Germline V gene sequence: CDR1 SQVTM, CDR2 ANQGSEA. The germline V and J ends were trimmed by 5 bases and 6 bases, with 13 bases remaining between them. CDR3 nucleotides: TGCAGCGTTATTTCAGGGTTTGATGGCTACACCTTC. This sequence encodes CSVISGFDGYTF.

The rearrangement uses TRBV6-5 and TRBJ1-3, with D perhaps matching TRBD1 (6 bases). CDR1 and CDR2 (germline): MNHEY, SVGAGI. CDR3 length: 14 amino acids. The V gene lost 7 bases and the J gene lost 3 bases, with 13 bases spanning the gap. CDR3 amino acids: CASIEGTLGNTIYF. CDR3 sequence (DNA): TGTGCCAGCATAGAAGGGACACTTGGAAACACCATATATTTT.

The rearrangement joins TRBV30 to TRBJ1-1; D uncertain. The CDR3 sequence is 12 residues long. The V end lost 4 bases, the J end lost 3 bases, and 9 bases lay between the germline ends. Germline CDR1 and CDR2: GTSNPN and SVGIG (reference sequence). CDR3 sequence reads: CAWNAPDTEAFF. The DNA for the CDR3 is TGTGCCTGGAACGCCCCGGACACTGAAGCTTTCTTT.